This passage covers 31 T cell receptor beta chains from one sample sequenced in a study of Ad26.COV2.S vaccination and SARS-CoV-2 variants. Sample treatment: 15 to 20 received Ad26.COV2.S at low or high dose, single or two shots; several received placebo; per-sample allocation not given. Each sample was drawn 63 days after the first injection (of vaccine or placebo). Using immunoSEQ multiplex PCR, the repertoire was profiled, and TCRdb retains in-frame clones only, with some absent. Here the sample spans some 480,000 clones, around nine tenths being singletons. The sample here was peripheral blood, taken in a trial of Ad26.COV2.S vaccine versus placebo. These receptor sequences come from a person between 18 and 60 years old who received the Ad26.COV2.S COVID-19 vaccine or a placebo.

The count of this clone is one. The V gene is TRBV30, the J gene TRBJ1-1, with TRBD1 matching 9 bases. Looked up from germline, CDR1 is GTSNPN and CDR2 is SVGIG (reference sequence). V gave up 7 bases and J gave up 0 bases; unmatched junction bases: 6. This CDR3 spans 14 amino acids. CDR3 in amino acids: CASTNRGLNTEAFF. The CDR3, as DNA: TGTGCCTCGACAAACAGGGGGCTGAACACTGAAGCTTTCTTT.

CDR3 in DNA: TGTGCCATCAGTGAGACTCTAAGGGGGCGCAGATCTGGGGCCAACGTCCTGACTTTC. Its protein is CAISETLRGRRSGANVLTF. The rearrangement joins TRBV10-3 to TRBJ2-6; 7 bases line up with TRBD1. This CDR3 has 19 amino acids. The V segment lost 2 bases and the J segment 1 base; nucleotides outside the gene matches: 11. Germline loops: CDR1 ENHRY, CDR2 SYGVKD.

The chain couples TRBV4-3 to TRBJ2-6, with 11 positions matching TRBD1. The CDR3 is 19 amino acids. Trimming at V came to 0 bases and at J to 4 bases, leaving 8 bases not matched to a gene. Germline V CDR1 and CDR2: LGHNA, YSLEER. DNA of the CDR3: TGCGCCAGCAGCCAAGATACAGGACAGGGGGCGTCCGGGGCCAACGTCCTGACTTTC. Translating it yields CASSQDTGQGASGANVLTF.

The sample holds one count of this clone. V usage is TRBV30 and J usage is TRBJ2-2; 9 positions agree with TRBD2. The CDR3 loop spans 14 amino acids. The V gene's germline CDR1 is GTSNPN and CDR2 SVGIG (reference sequence). V shed 2 bases and J 4 bases; nucleotides not matched to a gene: 2. CDR3 sequence reads: CAWSRLAATGELFF. As DNA, the CDR3 is TGTGCCTGGAGTAGACTAGCGGCCACCGGGGAGCTGTTTTTT. Full variable domain (remainder filled in from reference TRBV30 and TRBJ2-2): SQTIHQWPATLVQPVGSPLSLECTVEGTSNPNLYWYRQAAGRGLQLLFYSVGIGQISSEVPQNLSASRPQDRQFILSSKKLLLSDSGFYLCAWSRLAATGELFFGEGSRLTVL.

This CDR3 is CAWRTEVNTGELFF. The CDR3 DNA reads TGTGCCTGGAGGACAGAAGTGAACACCGGGGAGCTGTTTTTT. V is TRBV30 and J is TRBJ2-2; D is possibly TRBD1 (5 bases). The V gene lost 3 bases and the J gene lost 1 base, with 9 bases spanning the gap. The CDR3 contains 14 residues. Germline loops: CDR1 GTSNPN, CDR2 SVGIG (reference sequence). Filled out from reference TRBV30 and TRBJ2-2, the complete variable domain reads SQTIHQWPATLVQPVGSPLSLECTVEGTSNPNLYWYRQAAGRGLQLLFYSVGIGQISSEVPQNLSASRPQDRQFILSSKKLLLSDSGFYLCAWRTEVNTGELFFGEGSRLTVL.

This sequence joins TRBV6-6 and TRBJ2-1, with a tentative D call TRBD2 (5 bases). The V end was cut by 5 bases, the J end by 2 bases, with 13 bases between. Per germline, CDR1 MNHNY and CDR2 SVGAGI (reference sequence). The CDR3 totals 15 residues. CDR3 protein: CASSQLGIAYNEQFF. In nucleotides, the CDR3 is TGTGCCAGCAGTCAACTAGGAATCGCCTACAATGAGCAGTTCTTC.

The V call is TRBV6-5, the J call TRBJ2-3, with TRBD2 matching 9 bases. J gave up 5 bases and V 4 bases, and 4 bases lay outside the gene matches. CDR1 and CDR2 (germline): MNHEY, SVGAGI. There are 14 residues in the CDR3. DNA of the CDR3: TGTGCCAGCAGTTTTCGACTAGCGGAAGATACGCAGTATTTT. This sequence encodes CASSFRLAEDTQYF.

This sequence joins TRBV16 and TRBJ1-4, with a tentative D call TRBD1 (6 bases). The CDR3 loop spans 14 amino acids. Trimming removed 2 bases at V and 6 bases at J, with 10 bases between. Germline loops: CDR1 KGHSY, CDR2 FQNENV. The CDR3 reads CASSQQGRDEKLFF. In nucleotides, the CDR3 is TGTGCCAGCAGCCAACAGGGGCGTGATGAAAAACTGTTTTTT.

V is TRBV6-5 and J is TRBJ1-2, with D possibly TRBD1 on 5 matching bases. The CDR3 runs 14 residues. The ends were cut back, 0 bases at V and 6 bases at J, with 11 bases in the middle. In germline, CDR1 is MNHEY, CDR2 SVGAGI. The CDR3 protein is CASSYSAGSHGYTF. CDR3 in DNA: TGTGCCAGCAGTTACTCGGCAGGGAGCCATGGCTACACCTTC.

This chain links TRBV5-6 with TRBJ2-1; 10 bases agree with TRBD1. V was clipped by 4 bases and J by 8 bases; unmatched bases: 15. The CDR3 is 17 amino acids. Germline-derived CDR1 and CDR2 are SGHDT and YYEEEE. The CDR3 bases are TGTGCCAGCAGCCTTGGTGCCCCGGGACAGGGGTGGGATGAGCAGTTCTTC. It specifies CASSLGAPGQGWDEQFF. Based on the CDR3 plus reference TRBV5-6 and TRBJ2-1, the full variable domain is DAGVTQSPTHLIKTRGQQVTLRCSPKSGHDTVSWYQQALGQGPQFIFQYYEEEERQRGNFPDRFSGHQFPNYSSELNVNALLLGDSALYLCASSLGAPGQGWDEQFFGPGTRLTVL.

The rearrangement uses TRBV14 and TRBJ2-6; D unresolved. The CDR3 sequence is 18 residues long. Germline CDR1 SGHDN, CDR2 FVKESK. V gave up 0 bases and J gave up 0 bases, with 12 bases separating them. CDR3 protein: CASSQDTLPFSGANVLTF. The CDR3 nucleotides are TGTGCCAGCAGCCAAGATACCCTACCCTTCTCTGGGGCCAACGTCCTGACTTTC.

The CDR3 DNA sequence: TGCAGCGCCGTACCTAGCGGGCGCTCCACAGATACGCAGTATTTT. It codes for CSAVPSGRSTDTQYF. This chain connects TRBV29-1 to TRBJ2-3; TRBD2 agrees at 8 bases. Germline CDR1 and CDR2: SQVTM and ANQGSEA. Losses at the gene ends were 7 bases for V and 2 bases for J; bases not matched to a gene: 11. The CDR3 contains 15 residues.

The V and J genes are TRBV6-5 and TRBJ1-3; the D gene is possibly TRBD1 (5 bases). The V and J ends lost 10 bases and 1 base respectively, with 14 bases between them. CDR3 length equals 14 residues. From germline, CDR1 is MNHEY and CDR2 SVGAGI. The CDR3 spells CAISEGRSGNTIYF. In DNA, the CDR3 is TGTGCCATCTCGGAGGGGCGGTCTGGAAACACCATATATTTT.

This chain joins TRBV6-6 and TRBJ2-7; D gene ambiguous. This CDR3 is 11 amino acids long. Per germline, CDR1 MNHNY and CDR2 SVGAGI (reference sequence). V was cut by 6 bases and J by 6 bases, with 9 bases left in between. The CDR3 loop reads CASRDFGEQYF. The DNA for the CDR3 is TGTGCCAGCAGGGATTTTGGCGAGCAGTACTTC.

The V call is TRBV24-1, the J call TRBJ2-1; TRBD1 matches at 8 bases. With 4 bases clipped from V and 7 bases from J, the junction kept 8 bases outside the gene matches. Germline V gene sequence: CDR1 KGHDR, CDR2 SFDVKD. This CDR3 has 15 amino acids. CDR3 amino acids: CATSEPTDRVNEQFF. The CDR3 coding sequence is TGTGCCACCAGTGAGCCGACGGACAGGGTGAATGAGCAGTTCTTC.

This chain connects TRBV28 to TRBJ1-1, with a weak D call TRBD1 (6 bases). The ends were cut back, 2 bases at V and 11 bases at J, with 18 bases in the middle. The CDR3 is 14 residues long. Germline V gene sequence: CDR1 MDHEN, CDR2 SYDVKM. The CDR3 sequence: CASSLAGGGLSAFF. The DNA of the CDR3 is TGTGCCAGCAGTTTAGCAGGTGGGGGCTTGTCGGCTTTCTTT. Looking up the rest from reference TRBV28 and TRBJ1-1 gives the full variable domain: DVKVTQSSRYLVKRTGEKVFLECVQDMDHENMFWYRQDPGLGLRLIYFSYDVKMKEKGDIPEGYSVSREKKERFSLILESASTNQTSMYLCASSLAGGGLSAFFGQGTRLTVV.

The V call is TRBV5-1, the J call TRBJ1-1; D unclear. Trimming shortened V by 3 bases and J by 0 bases, and 12 bases separated the two germline ends. Germline CDR1 and CDR2: SGHRS and YFSETQ. This CDR3 has 15 residues. The CDR3 spells CASSWTGSLNTEAFF. CDR3 coding DNA: TGCGCCAGCAGCTGGACGGGCAGCCTGAACACTGAAGCTTTCTTT.

The chain has TRBV6-5 and TRBJ2-1; unclear D gene. Trimming took off 4 bases at V and 1 base at J, with 11 bases between the two ends. The CDR3 is 15 amino acids. Germline V lookup: CDR1 MNHEY, CDR2 SVGAGI. This chain's CDR3 is CASSSLFSSYNEQFF. The CDR3 DNA reads as TGTGCCAGCAGTTCCCTTTTCTCATCCTACAATGAGCAGTTCTTC.

The V gene is TRBV19, the J gene TRBJ1-2; 7 bases are shared with TRBD1. J was trimmed by 0 bases and V by 9 bases; bases with no gene match: 7. The CDR3 spans 14 residues. Germline CDR1 is LNHDA and CDR2 is SQIVND (reference sequence). DNA of the CDR3: TGTGCCAGCGGTACCGGGACAGCTAACTATGGCTACACCTTC. This gives the protein CASGTGTANYGYTF.

The V gene is TRBV4-2, the J gene TRBJ1-3; no firm D call. The CDR3 sequence is 19 residues long. Trimming removed 0 bases at V and 2 bases at J, with 20 bases between. Germline V lookup: CDR1 LGHNA, CDR2 YNFKEQ. DNA for the CDR3: TGTGCCAGCAGCCAAGATGCATCCGGGATGGGGATGACTGGAAACACCATATATTTT. This codes for CASSQDASGMGMTGNTIYF.

This chain links TRBV2 with TRBJ1-1; D call uncertain. Trimming shortened V by 1 base and J by 4 bases, and 7 bases separated the two germline ends. Germline values: CDR1 SNHLY, CDR2 FYNNEI. This CDR3 is built from 13 residues. The CDR3 DNA reads as TGTGCCAGCAGTGAAGGTAGAGGCACTGAAGCTTTCTTT. Translated, it gives CASSEGRGTEAFF.

This clone was picked up one time. The rearrangement links TRBV11-2 to TRBJ2-1; D may be TRBD1 (5 bases). V lost 5 bases, J lost 3 bases, and 8 bases lay in between. Germline CDR1 SGHAT, CDR2 FQNNGV. CDR3 length: 13 residues. The CDR3: CASSLRVYNEQFF. The CDR3 DNA sequence: TGTGCCAGCAGCCTCAGGGTCTACAATGAGCAGTTCTTC.

The chain joins TRBV19 to TRBJ1-3; D gene uncertain. Germline V lookup: CDR1 LNHDA, CDR2 SQIVND (reference sequence). The CDR3 has 14 amino acids. Trimming took off 8 bases at V and 10 bases at J, with 21 bases between the two ends. The CDR3 DNA reads TGTGCCAGTTCCGGAGGTGGCCAACTTAGGACCATATATTTT. Encoded protein: CASSGGGQLRTIYF.

This rearrangement joins TRBV18 to TRBJ2-3; the D is unclear. V lost 0 bases and J 4 bases, leaving 5 bases between the germline ends. The CDR3 extends over 13 amino acids. Germline lookup yields CDR1 KGHSH and CDR2 LQKENI. CDR3 DNA: TGTGCCAGCTCACCACCTTCGGCAGATACGCAGTATTTT. Its protein is CASSPPSADTQYF.

As concerns this clone: In the same sample, other DNA sequences code for this CDR3. The chain is built from TRBV28 and TRBJ2-5; D not resolved. V lost 3 bases and J lost 0, with 5 bases in between. The length of the CDR3 is 13 residues. Germline CDR1 and CDR2: MDHEN and SYDVKM. The CDR3 reads CASSFEYQETQYF. Here the CDR3 DNA reads TGTGCCAGCAGTTTCGAGTACCAAGAGACCCAGTACTTC.

The genes are TRBV19 and TRBJ2-3, with 9 bases matching TRBD2. Trimming removed 3 bases from V and 6 bases from J; junction bases left unmatched: 7. Germline CDR1 is LNHDA and CDR2 is SQIVND (reference sequence). This CDR3 spans 15 amino acids. CDR3 DNA sequence: TGTGCCAGTAGTATGAGCGGGAGGAGTGGTGATACGCAGTATTTT. Its translation is CASSMSGRSGDTQYF.

DNA for the CDR3: TGTGCCAGTAGTATAGGCCCCAGAGGGGCAGGGTTTGGCGAGCAGTTCTTC. It translates to CASSIGPRGAGFGEQFF. V is TRBV19 and J is TRBJ2-1; D is tentatively TRBD1 or TRBD2 (5 bases each). V lost 1 base and J lost 10, with 23 bases in between. This CDR3 contains 17 residues. Germline-derived CDR1 and CDR2 are LNHDA and SQIVND (reference sequence).

The genes are TRBV27 and TRBJ2-2, with 8 bases that match TRBD2. The germline CDR1 and CDR2 sequences are MNHEY and SMNVEV (reference sequence). The CDR3 loop spans 16 amino acids. The V and J ends lost 4 bases and 5 bases, in that order; junction bases with no gene match: 9. The CDR3 DNA follows: TGTGCCAGCAGTTCGATTGCCGAGCGGGGGACCGGGGAGCTGTTTTTT. This encodes CASSSIAERGTGELFF.

This clone was seen a few times. Other DNA sequences in this specimen translate into the identical CDR3. The V gene is TRBV5-1, the J gene TRBJ2-3; D might be TRBD1 (7 bases). The CDR3 loop spans 15 amino acids. Germline loops: CDR1 SGHRS, CDR2 YFSETQ. Trimming removed 3 bases at V and 0 bases at J, with 11 bases between. CDR3 DNA: TGCGCCAGCAGCTGGTCAGGGGGGAGCACAGATACGCAGTATTTT. Its protein product is CASSWSGGSTDTQYF.

This sequence joins TRBV29-1 and TRBJ1-1; D uncertain. V lost 7 bases and J lost 6, with 9 bases in between. CDR3 length equals 10 residues. Germline V gene sequence: CDR1 SQVTM, CDR2 ANQGSEA. CDR3 sequence (DNA): TGCAGCGGTGGGGAAGCTGAAGCTTTCTTT. The encoded protein is CSGGEAEAFF.

The rearrangement links TRBV20-1 to TRBJ2-3; 9 bases are a match to TRBD2. The V gene end was trimmed by 3 bases and the J gene end by 5 bases; junction bases not matched to a gene: 6. The CDR3 sequence is 14 residues long. CDR1 and CDR2 from the germline V gene are DFQATT and SNEGSKA (reference sequence). In DNA form, the CDR3 reads TGCAGTGCTAGTTCTAGCGGGATTGGAGATACGCAGTATTTT. Translating gives CSASSSGIGDTQYF.